Described below is a single T cell receptor (beta chain) sequence and its context. The record originates from a study of T cell changes during pregnancy in multiple sclerosis. Libraries were prepared by immunoSEQ multiplex PCR; TCRdb keeps only in-frame clonotypes and omits some of them. The sample shows about 55,000 clones, approximately 90% of them seen only once. The CDR3 has 14 amino acids. V dropped 5 bases and J dropped 0 bases, with 7 bases sitting between them. Germline-derived CDR1 and CDR2 are SGHTA and FQGTGA. This chain connects TRBV7-3 to TRBJ2-2, with D unresolved. This clonotype originated in a female donor with multiple sclerosis, enrolled in a pregnancy study. This sample comprised CD4+ T cells from peripheral blood mononuclear cells, obtained in the first trimester of pregnancy. The CDR3 DNA sequence: TGTGCCAGCAGCCCAGGCCCGAACACCGGGGAGCTGTTTTTT. It encodes CASSPGPNTGELFF.